One sample yielded the 13 T cell receptor beta chains listed below, sequenced in a study of shared clonotypes between healthy human individuals. Sequenced by immunoSEQ multiplex PCR; TCRdb stores in-frame clones only, minus some. The table lists 740,000 or so clones, about three quarters of them singletons. Sequencing used memory CD4+ T cells sorted from blood. Subset specified: CD45RA-negative fraction. These receptor sequences come from a woman aged 30 to 39 in good health.

The V gene is TRBV29-1, the J gene TRBJ2-1; 7 nucleotides match TRBD1. CDR3 size: 12 residues. Germline V CDR1 and CDR2: SQVTM, ANQGSEA. Trimming cost V 7 bases and J 8 bases; bases outside gene matches: 8. The CDR3 loop reads CSGRQGKDEQFF. CDR3 sequence (DNA): TGCAGCGGCAGACAGGGTAAGGATGAGCAGTTCTTC.

This clone occurred once. The chain carries TRBV5-4 and TRBJ1-2; 9 bases align to TRBD1. This CDR3 has 14 residues. Germline V CDR1 and CDR2: SGHNT, YYREEE (reference sequence). Trimming cost V 6 bases and J 2 bases; bases outside gene matches: 5. Written as DNA, the CDR3 is TGTGCCAGCATGTCCGGGACAGGGAACTATGGCTACACCTTC. Translating gives CASMSGTGNYGYTF.

The V and J genes are TRBV19 and TRBJ2-4; TRBD1 might be the D (6 bases). Per the germline V gene, CDR1 is LNHDA and CDR2 is SQIVND (reference sequence). This CDR3 spans 16 amino acids. The V end was cut by 5 bases, the J end by 0 bases, with 14 bases between. CDR3 nucleotides: TGTGCCAGTAGTGGCGACAGGACCCTAGCCAAAAACATTCAGTACTTC. It translates to CASSGDRTLAKNIQYF.

V usage is TRBV6-6 and J usage is TRBJ1-5; D uncertain. Germline lookup yields CDR1 MNHNY and CDR2 SVGAGI (reference sequence). This CDR3 is 14 amino acids long. Trimming removed 6 bases at V and 6 bases at J, with 15 bases between. The CDR3 region has the DNA TGTGCCAGCAGCGCGGACCCGAGCCGTCAGCCCCAGCATTTT. Residues: CASSADPSRQPQHF.

The chain joins TRBV5-6 to TRBJ1-2; possibly TRBD1 for D (5 bases). Trimming took 2 bases from V and 7 from J, leaving 12 bases between them. The germline V gene encodes CDR1 SGHDT and CDR2 YYEEEE. This CDR3 spans 13 amino acids. This CDR3 is CASSFPGPVGYTF. DNA for the CDR3: TGTGCCAGCAGCTTTCCAGGGCCGGTTGGCTACACCTTC. The full variable domain, its missing parts supplied by reference TRBV5-6 and TRBJ1-2, is DAGVTQSPTHLIKTRGQQVTLRCSPKSGHDTVSWYQQALGQGPQFIFQYYEEEERQRGNFPDRFSGHQFPNYSSELNVNALLLGDSALYLCASSFPGPVGYTFGSGTRLTVV.

This chain joins TRBV6-5 and TRBJ2-7, with D uncertain. Trimming stripped 7 bases from V and 5 bases from J, with 18 bases between. The CDR3 runs 14 residues. In germline, CDR1 is MNHEY, CDR2 SVGAGI. For the CDR3, the DNA is TGTGCCAGCAAGATGGATAGTAACACCAACGAGCAGTACTTC. Its translation: CASKMDSNTNEQYF.

The chain has TRBV28 and TRBJ2-5; no reliable D call. The tail of the sequence fits TRBJ2-7 better, so the J call may be wrong. The CDR3 sequence is 12 residues long. CDR1 MDHEN and CDR2 SYDVKM come from the germline V gene. This chain's CDR3 is CASSLTYYEQYF. The CDR3 DNA is TGTGCCAGCAGTTTAACTTACTACGAGCAGTACTTC.

This clone was detected only a few times. The CDR3 here is CASSLDHEQYF. The CDR3 bases are TGCGCCAGCAGCTTGGACCACGAGCAGTACTTC. The gene calls are TRBV5-1 and TRBJ2-7; D gene uncertain. Germline V gives CDR1 SGHRS, CDR2 YFSETQ. This CDR3 comprises 11 residues. V lost 0 bases, J lost 5 bases, and 3 bases lay in between.

CDR3 protein: CASSLETGTGTEAFF. CDR3 bases: TGCGCCAGCAGCTTGGAGACGGGGACAGGCACTGAAGCTTTCTTT. This sequence joins TRBV5-1 and TRBJ1-1; 8 positions match TRBD1. This CDR3 contains 15 residues. Germline lookup yields CDR1 SGHRS and CDR2 YFSETQ. V dropped 0 bases and J dropped 4; count of bases not matched to a gene: 5. Drawing the rest from reference TRBV5-1 and TRBJ1-1, the complete variable domain is KAGVTQTPRYLIKTRGQQVTLSCSPISGHRSVSWYQQTPGQGLQFLFEYFSETQRNKGNFPGRFSGRQFSNSRSEMNVSTLELGDSALYLCASSLETGTGTEAFFGQGTRLTVV.

The chain has TRBV9 and TRBJ1-1; D uncertain. Deletions cut 0 bases from V and 10 bases from J, with 19 bases between. Germline lookup yields CDR1 SGDLS and CDR2 YYNGEE. The CDR3 extends over 15 amino acids. CDR3 coding DNA: TGTGCCAGCAGCGTAGGGCCGGACCGAGGAGGTACAGCTTTCTTT. Protein product: CASSVGPDRGGTAFF.

V is TRBV5-4 and J is TRBJ2-1; D gene uncertain. The CDR3 has 13 residues. V was clipped by 0 bases and J by 2 bases, with 3 bases between them. Per germline, CDR1 SGHNT and CDR2 YYREEE (reference sequence). For the CDR3, the DNA is TGTGCCAGCAGCTTGGAGGCCTACAATGAGCAGTTCTTC. It encodes CASSLEAYNEQFF.

DNA of the CDR3: TGTGCCAGCAGCTTCGGGGCAGGGGGCGACACTGAAGCTTTCTTT. It yields the protein CASSFGAGGDTEAFF. This chain uses TRBV11-2 with TRBJ1-1; 8 nucleotides line up with TRBD1. The CDR3 is 15 residues long. Looked up from germline, CDR1 is SGHAT and CDR2 is FQNNGV. V was clipped by 3 bases and J by 3 bases; unmatched bases: 6.

Points on this clone: The conserved phenylalanine or tryptophan is not found at the CDR3 terminus, so this likely reflects a read error. No DNA is shown, since the ends of the CDR3 on it are uncertain; the CDR3 is the one TCRdb lists. The gene calls are TRBV29-1 and TRBJ2-3; the table's D call of TRBD2 was not tested on the DNA. The CDR3 numbers 12 amino acids, ends counted. Per germline, CDR1 SQVTM and CDR2 ANQGSEA. The CDR3 is CSVEDGSGGPTV.